Listed below are T cell receptor beta chains from one sample, sequenced in a study of cytomegalovirus exposure and HLA in healthy donors. Here immunoSEQ multiplex PCR was the method, and the copy in TCRdb shows in-frame clones only, minus some. This table holds some 150,000 clones, 88% found once. Sequences were obtained from PBMCs. Receptors were obtained from a man in his late teens or twenties in good health and CMV-seronegative. The CDR3 runs from the conserved cysteine through the conserved F or W. Fields, in order: V gene, D gene, J gene, clone size, CDR3 protein, CDR3 DNA. The D gene is left open where the match is weak. Only some rows state a clone size, as once, few, many or a class for expanded clones.

V: TRBV4-1; D: -; J: TRBJ2-1; size: once; CDR3: CASSQAGNSYNEQFF; DNA: TGCGCCAGCAGCCAAGCGGGAAACTCCTACAATGAGCAGTTCTTC
V: TRBV5-5; D: -; J: TRBJ1-4; size: -; CDR3: CASSLVGGINEKLFF; DNA: TGTGCCAGCAGCTTGGTAGGAGGTATTAATGAAAAACTGTTTTTT
V: TRBV4-1; D: TRBD2; J: TRBJ2-2; size: -; CDR3: CASSQTSGGSNTGELFF; DNA: TGCGCCAGCAGCCAGACTAGCGGGGGGTCCAACACCGGGGAGCTGTTTTTT
V: TRBV6-1; D: -; J: TRBJ1-2; size: -; CDR3: CASSAGGSGDNNYGYTF; DNA: TGTGCCAGCAGTGCTGGAGGATCAGGGGATAATAACTATGGCTACACCTTC
V: TRBV11-2; D: -; J: TRBJ2-7; size: once; CDR3: CASSSYSGGFTYEQYF; DNA: TGTGCCAGCAGCTCATATTCAGGGGGGTTTACCTACGAGCAGTACTTC
V: TRBV28; D: -; J: TRBJ1-5; size: -; CDR3: CASWRTDELQPQHF; DNA: TGTGCCAGCTGGAGAACCGACGAACTTCAGCCCCAGCATTTT
V: TRBV5-1; D: TRBD1; J: TRBJ2-2; size: -; CDR3: CASSFGQGGTGELFF; DNA: TGCGCCAGCAGCTTTGGACAGGGAGGTACCGGGGAGCTGTTTTTT
V: TRBV6-5; D: -; J: TRBJ1-1; size: -; CDR3: CASSLGALGTEAFF; DNA: TGTGCCAGCAGTTTGGGAGCCCTGGGGACTGAAGCTTTCTTT
V: TRBV2; D: -; J: TRBJ2-5; size: -; CDR3: CASSRGLNQETQYF; DNA: TGTGCCAGCTCCAGAGGGCTGAACCAAGAGACCCAGTACTTC
V: TRBV10-2; D: TRBD1; J: TRBJ1-4; size: -; CDR3: CASSRPPGTGLRNEKLFF; DNA: TGCGCCAGCAGTCGCCCTCCCGGGACAGGTTTGAGAAATGAAAAACTGTTTTTT